These 12 T cell receptor beta chains share one sample of origin, sequenced in a study of metastatic and nonmetastatic thyroid tumors. All patients reached thyroid surgery having received no treatment beforehand. TCRdb reanalyzed the PCR reads with MiXCR. Of about 45,000 clones detected, around 2.9% appear once; the ten largest clones hold approximately 9.8%. The sample taken for sequencing was blood. These receptors originate from a female donor with papillary thyroid cancer or a benign thyroid nodule (not recorded which). Some clones in this sample may be carry-over from other donors' samples.

This clone was counted at least ten times. This may be a read error: a much more frequent sequence differs by one nucleotide. The rearrangement links TRBV2 to TRBJ1-1, with D possibly TRBD1 on 5 matching bases. Germline CDR1 reads SNHLY; CDR2 reads FYNNEI. The CDR3 is made up of 14 amino acids. CDR3: CAGSLGRLNTEAFF. Here the CDR3 DNA reads TGTGCCGGCAGCTTGGGACGTCTGAACACTGAAGCTTTCTTT.

A remark on this clone: A much bigger clone sits one base away, suggesting this may be a read error. The final CDR3 position lacks the conserved phenylalanine or tryptophan, pointing to a likely read error. This rearrangement joins TRBV6-1 to TRBJ2-2, with 7 bases that match TRBD1. Germline CDR1 and CDR2: MNHNS and SASEGT. V trimming: 4 bases; J trimming: 4 bases; junction bases outside the gene matches: 6. This CDR3 region has 15 residues. CDR3 sequence reads: CASSAETGSTGELFL. The CDR3 region has the DNA TGTGCCAGCAGTGCCGAGACAGGGAGCACCGGGGAGCTGTTTCTT.

There are many counts of this clone. The rearrangement joins TRBV19 to TRBJ2-3; TRBD2 matches 10 bases. This CDR3 comprises 18 residues. From germline, CDR1 is LNHDA and CDR2 SQIVND (reference sequence). The trim removed 4 bases at V and 1 base at J, leaving 11 bases unmatched. This CDR3 is CASSKDLGGTSGTDTQYF. DNA for the CDR3: TGTGCCAGTAGTAAGGACCTCGGGGGGACTAGCGGCACAGATACGCAGTATTTT.

This clone was counted between two and nine times. The gene calls are TRBV20-1 and TRBJ2-1; D is ambiguous. Germline loops: CDR1 DFQATT, CDR2 SNEGSKA (reference sequence). Trimming took off 4 bases at V and 0 bases at J, with 16 bases between the two ends. CDR3 size: 16 residues. The DNA for the CDR3 is TGCAGTGCTAAACCAGAAGCCTCCCGCTCCTACAATGAGCAGTTCTTC. This codes for CSAKPEASRSYNEQFF.

This clone was counted ten times or more. A read error may account for a junction end that differs from germline. V is TRBV3-1 and J is TRBJ2-5; 12 bases are shared with TRBD2. The CDR3 contains 16 residues. The germline V gene encodes CDR1 LGHDT and CDR2 YNNKEL (reference sequence). The CDR3 sequence is CTSSLGLAGGGETQYF. Here the CDR3 DNA reads TGTACCAGCAGCCTGGGACTAGCGGGTGGGGGGGAGACCCAGTACTTC.

By sample fraction, this clone is medium-sized. The CDR3 sequence is CSADGRLAGDNEQFF. CDR3 in DNA: TGCAGTGCCGACGGAAGACTAGCGGGAGACAATGAGCAGTTCTTC. This chain joins TRBV20-1 and TRBJ2-1; 12 bases align to TRBD2. The CDR3 consists of 15 residues. From germline, CDR1 is DFQATT and CDR2 SNEGSKA (reference sequence). The ends lost 6 bases at V and 5 bases at J; junction bases unmatched: 8.

This clone was picked up many times. The chain recombines TRBV9 with TRBJ1-2; the match to TRBD1 covers 8 bases. Trimming cost V 2 bases and J 8 bases; bases outside gene matches: 11. This CDR3 has 15 amino acids. Germline V gene sequence: CDR1 SGDLS, CDR2 YYNGEE. Here the CDR3 reads CASSVTTTGEGGYTF. For the CDR3, the DNA is TGTGCCAGCAGCGTCACCACGACAGGGGAGGGCGGCTACACCTTC.

This clone was counted at least ten times. Other DNA sequences in the sample encode the same CDR3. The chain employs TRBV5-1 and TRBJ2-1, with TRBD2 matching 10 bases. The V gene end was trimmed by 0 bases and the J gene end by 8 bases; junction bases not matched to a gene: 5. The length of the CDR3 is 15 residues. CDR1 is SGHRS, CDR2 YFSETQ, per germline. The CDR3 here is CASSLGASGSHEQFF. Written as DNA, the CDR3 is TGCGCCAGCAGCTTGGGGGCTAGCGGGAGCCATGAGCAGTTCTTC.

About this clone itself: One junction end does not reproduce the germline sequence, and a read error may be involved. The chain joins TRBV5-1 to TRBJ2-7; D remains unclear. Germline assignment: CDR1 SGHRS and CDR2 YFSETQ. CDR3 length: 14 amino acids. The CDR3 bases are TGCGCCAGCAGCATTACTCCAACCTCCTACGGGCAGTACTTC. This encodes CASSITPTSYGQYF.

The J gene is TRBJ1-1, the V gene TRBV18; D is ambiguous. V was trimmed by 6 bases and J by 4 bases, leaving 18 bases between them. The CDR3 runs 15 residues. CDR1 and CDR2 (germline): KGHSH, LQKENI. CDR3 nucleotides: TGTGCCAGCTCTTTCACGGCGCAAAGGTCCACTGAAGCTTTCTTT. This gives the protein CASSFTAQRSTEAFF.

At least ten counts were recorded for this clone. A much larger clone lies a single base off, so this may be a read error. Other DNA sequences of this sample code for an identical CDR3. The rearrangement uses TRBV11-3 and TRBJ2-4; a possible D gene is TRBD2 (6 bases). CDR3 length: 13 residues. Germline CDR1 SGHNT, CDR2 YENEEA. This CDR3 reads CASSLGGQNIQYF. CDR3 DNA: TGTGCTAGCAGCTTAGGAGGGCAAAACATTCAGTACTTC.

This clone was seen many times. CDR3 nucleotides: TGCGCCAGCAGCTTTAAGGGTGGGGACACCGGGGAGCTGTTTTTT. The encoded protein is CASSFKGGDTGELFF. V gene TRBV5-1 combines with J gene TRBJ2-2; unclear D gene. CDR3 length: 15 residues. Looked up from germline, CDR1 is SGHRS and CDR2 is YFSETQ. V shed 2 bases and J shed 3 bases, with 11 bases lying between them.